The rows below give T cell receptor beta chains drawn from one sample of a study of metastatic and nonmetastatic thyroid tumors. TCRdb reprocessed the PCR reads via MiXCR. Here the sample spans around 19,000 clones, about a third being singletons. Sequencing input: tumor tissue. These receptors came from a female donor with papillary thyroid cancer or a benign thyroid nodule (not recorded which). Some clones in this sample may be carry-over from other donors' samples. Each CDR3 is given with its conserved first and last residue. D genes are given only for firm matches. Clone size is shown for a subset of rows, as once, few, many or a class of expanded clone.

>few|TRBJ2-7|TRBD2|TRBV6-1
TGTGCCAGCAACGTGGGGGGGGTTTTGGGCTCCTACGAGCAGTACTTC
CASNVGGVLGSYEQYF
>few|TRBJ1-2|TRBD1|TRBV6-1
TGTGCCAGCAGTCCGACAGGGGATAACTATGGCTACACCTTC
CASSPTGDNYGYTF
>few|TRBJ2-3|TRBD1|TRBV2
TGTGCCAGCACCACCGGGGACAGCCCCACAGATACGCAGTATTTT
CASTTGDSPTDTQYF
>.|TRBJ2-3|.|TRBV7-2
TGTGCCAGCAGCTTACGACTAAGCACAGATACGCAGTATTTT
CASSLRLSTDTQYF
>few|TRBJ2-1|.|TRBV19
TGTGCCAGTAGTAAACTAGTCTACAATGAGCAGTTCTTC
CASSKLVYNEQFF
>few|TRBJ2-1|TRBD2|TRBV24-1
TGTGCCACCAGTGATTTTACTAGCGGGAGGGCGGCTGAGCAGTTCTTC
CATSDFTSGRAAEQFF
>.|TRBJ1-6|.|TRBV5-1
TGCGCCAGCAGCCTCGGCGGGAGCCTTAATAATTCACCCCTCCACTTT
CASSLGGSLNNSPLHF
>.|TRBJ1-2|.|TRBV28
TGTGCCAGTTCGAGGACGGTATATGGCTACACCTTC
CASSRTVYGYTF
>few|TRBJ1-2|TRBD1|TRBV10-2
TGCGCCAGCAGAAGAGGGACAGAAGATGGCTACACCTTC
CASRRGTEDGYTF
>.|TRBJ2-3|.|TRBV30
TGTGCCTGGCGTAGTTGGGAAAACACAGATACGCAGTATTTT
CAWRSWENTDTQYF
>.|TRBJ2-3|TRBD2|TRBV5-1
TGCGCCAGCAGCCTAGGACTAGCGGGGGGCATCGGCACAGATACGCAGTATTTT
CASSLGLAGGIGTDTQYF
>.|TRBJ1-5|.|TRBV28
TGTGCCAGCAGTTCACCCTTACAGGGCCAGCCCCAGCATTTT
CASSSPLQGQPQHF
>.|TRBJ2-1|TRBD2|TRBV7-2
TGTGCCAGCAGCTTAGGGCTAGCGGGGACCTACAATGAGCAGTTCTTC
CASSLGLAGTYNEQFF
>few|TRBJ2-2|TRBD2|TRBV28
TGTGCCAGCAGTTTTGGACTAGCGGGGATCGGGAAGCTGTTTTTT
CASSFGLAGIGKLFF
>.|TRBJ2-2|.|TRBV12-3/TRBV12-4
TGTGCCAGCAGTTTAAGGACGGGACGGGACACCGGGGAGCTGTTTTTT
CASSLRTGRDTGELFF
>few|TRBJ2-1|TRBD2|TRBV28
TGTGCCAGCAGTTTGGGTGGGGAGGGCGGGGTCAATGAGCAGTTCTTC
CASSLGGEGGVNEQFF
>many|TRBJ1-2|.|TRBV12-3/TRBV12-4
TGTGCCAGCAGCAGGACACTCGGGGATGGCTACACCTTC
CASSRTLGDGYTF
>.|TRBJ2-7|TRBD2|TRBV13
TGTGCCAGCAGCCTCCTCACGGGACTAGCGGACTACGAGCAGTACTTC
CASSLLTGLADYEQYF
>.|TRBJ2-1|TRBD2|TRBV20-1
TGCAGTGCTACTCAAGGCGGGGGGGCCTGGAATGAGCAGTTCTTC
CSATQGGGAWNEQFF
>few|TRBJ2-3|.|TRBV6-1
TGTGCCAGCAGTGAAGTGAGACACCCCACAGATACGCAGTATTTT
CASSEVRHPTDTQYF
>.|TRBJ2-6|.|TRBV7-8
TGTGCCAGCAGCTTAGCCGCCTCTGGGGCCAACGTCCTGACTTTC
CASSLAASGANVLTF
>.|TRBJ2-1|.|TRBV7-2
TGTGCCAGCAGCTTAGACAGGGACGGTGAGCAGTTCTTC
CASSLDRDGEQFF
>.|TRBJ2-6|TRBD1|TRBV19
TGTGCCAGTGGACAGGGCTCTGGGGCCAACGTCCTGACTTTC
CASGQGSGANVLTF
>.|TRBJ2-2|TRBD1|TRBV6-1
TGTGCCAGCAGGGGGACAGTGAACACCGGGGAGCTGTTTTTT
CASRGTVNTGELFF
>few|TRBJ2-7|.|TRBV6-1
TGTGCCAGCAGTAAACCGGGTCCTTACGAGCAGTACTTC
CASSKPGPYEQYF
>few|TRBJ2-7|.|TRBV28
TGTGCCAGCAGCCCGCCGGGACCTAAGGGGGGCGAGCAGTACTTC
CASSPPGPKGGEQYF
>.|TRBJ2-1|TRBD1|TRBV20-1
TGCAGTGCTAGGGAACAGGGGGCTAGGAATGAGCAGTTCTTC
CSAREQGARNEQFF
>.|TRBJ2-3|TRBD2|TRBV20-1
TGCAGTGCTGGGAGCGGGAGAGTCGCAGATACGCAGTATTTT
CSAGSGRVADTQYF
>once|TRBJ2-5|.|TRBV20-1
TGCAGTGCTACACCGGCCGGAGGGGCCCAGTACTTC
CSATPAGGAQYF
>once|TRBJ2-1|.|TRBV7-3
TGTGCCAGCAGCCCTAAAAGGGAGAATGAGCAGTTCTTC
CASSPKRENEQFF
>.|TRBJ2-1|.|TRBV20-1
TGCAGTGCTAGAGATCTGGGTGCCGTATACAATGAGCAGTTCTTC
CSARDLGAVYNEQFF
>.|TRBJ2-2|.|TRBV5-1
TGCGCCAGCCGGGGAGGGGGCGCGAACACCGGGGAGCTGTTTTTT
CASRGGGANTGELFF
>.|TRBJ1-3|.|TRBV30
TGTGCCACCGATTTGGGGGGCTCTGGAAACACCATATATTTT
CATDLGGSGNTIYF
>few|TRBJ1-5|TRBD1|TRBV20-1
TGCAGTGCTGGGACAGGGAATAGCAATCAGCCCCAGCATTTT
CSAGTGNSNQPQHF
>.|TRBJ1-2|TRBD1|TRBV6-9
TGTGCCAGCAGTTATGGTGGGCAGGGGGGTATCGGCTACACCTTC
CASSYGGQGGIGYTF
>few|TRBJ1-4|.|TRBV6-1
TGTGCCAGCAGTGAATCAGGGAGTGAAAAACTGGTTTTT
CASSESGSEKLVF
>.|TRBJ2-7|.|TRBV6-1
TGTGCCAGCAGACCGGAGGACTCCCTCGGGTACGAGCAGTACTTC
CASRPEDSLGYEQYF
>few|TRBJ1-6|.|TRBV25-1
TGTGCCAGCAGTGAATTCCCTCAGGGAACCCCGAATTCACCCCTCCACTTT
CASSEFPQGTPNSPLHF
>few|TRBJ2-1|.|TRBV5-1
TGCGCCAGCAGCTTGGGAACTAGCAATGAGCAGTTCTTC
CASSLGTSNEQFF
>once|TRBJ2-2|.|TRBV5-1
TGCGCCAGCAGCTCCCGGACTGAGGCCGGGGAGCTGTTTTTT
CASSSRTEAGELFF
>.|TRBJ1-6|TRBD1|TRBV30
TGTGCCTGGAGTCCCAATGGACAGGGCCTTAATTCACCCCTCCACTTT
CAWSPNGQGLNSPLHF
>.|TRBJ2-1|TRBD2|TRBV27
TGTGCCAGCAGTTACGGGACTAGACGAGTAAGCTCCTACAATGAGCAGTTCTTC
CASSYGTRRVSSYNEQFF
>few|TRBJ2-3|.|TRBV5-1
TGCGCCAGCAGCCTCTCAGGAAGCTACACAGATACGCAGTATTTT
CASSLSGSYTDTQYF
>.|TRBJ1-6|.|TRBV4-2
TGTGCCAGCAGCCGGGGCCGCGGGGGGCTAGACTTT
CASSRGRGGLDF
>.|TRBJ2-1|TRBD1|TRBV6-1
TGTGCCAGCAGTGAGTGGACAGGGGAGAGGAATGAGCAGTTCTTC
CASSEWTGERNEQFF
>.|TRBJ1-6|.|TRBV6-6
TGTGCCAGCAGTTACTCTCCGGTGAGCTCCTATAATTCACCCCTCCACTTT
CASSYSPVSSYNSPLHF
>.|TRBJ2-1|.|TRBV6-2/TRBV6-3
TGTGCCAGCAGTTACTCAGGGCTAGCCTATGAGCAGTTCTTC
CASSYSGLAYEQFF
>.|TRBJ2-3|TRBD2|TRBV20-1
TGCAGTGCTAGTGCTAGCGGGAGAGATACGCAGTATTTT
CSASASGRDTQYF
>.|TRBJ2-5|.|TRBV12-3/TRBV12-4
TGTGCCAGCAGTACAGTCGGGAGAGCTCAAGAGACCCAGTACTTC
CASSTVGRAQETQYF
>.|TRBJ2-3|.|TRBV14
TGTGCCAGCAGCCAAGATTACCGGAAGGGGTTAGCAGATACGCAGTATTTT
CASSQDYRKGLADTQYF
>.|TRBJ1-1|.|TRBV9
TGTGCCAGCAGCGCGGGGGGGATTGGAGACACTGAAGCTTTCTTT
CASSAGGIGDTEAFF
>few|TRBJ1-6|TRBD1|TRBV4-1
TGCGCCAGCAGCCAAGATAGGGACAGGGAGAATTCACCCCTCCACTTT
CASSQDRDRENSPLHF
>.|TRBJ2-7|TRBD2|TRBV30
TGTGCCTGGAATCCGACTAGCGGGAGCCACGAGCAGTACTTC
CAWNPTSGSHEQYF
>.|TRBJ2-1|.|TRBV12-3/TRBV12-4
TGTGCCAGCAGTTCCTTGGTGGGGATTGGGGCTTCCTACAATGAGCAGTTCTTC
CASSSLVGIGASYNEQFF